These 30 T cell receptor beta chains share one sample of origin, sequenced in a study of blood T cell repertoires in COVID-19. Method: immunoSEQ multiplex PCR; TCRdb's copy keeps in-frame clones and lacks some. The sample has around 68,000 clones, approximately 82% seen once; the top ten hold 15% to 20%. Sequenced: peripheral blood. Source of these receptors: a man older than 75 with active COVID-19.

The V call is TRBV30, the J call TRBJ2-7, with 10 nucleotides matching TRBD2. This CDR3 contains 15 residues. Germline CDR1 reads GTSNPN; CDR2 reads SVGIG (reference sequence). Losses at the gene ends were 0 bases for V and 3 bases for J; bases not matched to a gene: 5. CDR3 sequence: CAWSVGLALDYEQYF. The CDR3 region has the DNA TGTGCCTGGAGTGTGGGACTAGCGTTAGACTACGAGCAGTACTTC.

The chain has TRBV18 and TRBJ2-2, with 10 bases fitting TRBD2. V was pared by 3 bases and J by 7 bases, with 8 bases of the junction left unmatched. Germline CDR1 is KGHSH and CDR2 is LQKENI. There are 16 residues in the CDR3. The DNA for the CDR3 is TGTGCCAGCTCACCGGCGCTAGCGGGAGAACACGGGGAGCTGTTTTTT. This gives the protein CASSPALAGEHGELFF. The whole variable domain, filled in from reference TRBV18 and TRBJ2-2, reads NAGVMQNPRHLVRRRGQEARLRCSPMKGHSHVYWYRQLPEEGLKFMVYLQKENIIDESGMPKERFSAEFPKEGPSILRIQQVVRGDSAAYFCASSPALAGEHGELFFGEGSRLTVL.

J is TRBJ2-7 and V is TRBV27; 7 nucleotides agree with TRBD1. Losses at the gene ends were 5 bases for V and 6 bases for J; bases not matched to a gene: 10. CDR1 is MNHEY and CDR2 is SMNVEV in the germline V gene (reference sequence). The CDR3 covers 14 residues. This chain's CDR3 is CASSPGQAPREQYF. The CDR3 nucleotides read TGTGCCAGCAGTCCCGGACAGGCCCCTCGCGAGCAGTACTTC.

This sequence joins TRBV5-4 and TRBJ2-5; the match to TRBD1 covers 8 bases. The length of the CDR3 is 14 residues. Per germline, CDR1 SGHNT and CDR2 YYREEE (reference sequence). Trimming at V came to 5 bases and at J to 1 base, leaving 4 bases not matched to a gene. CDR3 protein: CASRPGTGQETQYF. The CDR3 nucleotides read TGTGCCAGCAGACCCGGGACAGGCCAAGAGACCCAGTACTTC.

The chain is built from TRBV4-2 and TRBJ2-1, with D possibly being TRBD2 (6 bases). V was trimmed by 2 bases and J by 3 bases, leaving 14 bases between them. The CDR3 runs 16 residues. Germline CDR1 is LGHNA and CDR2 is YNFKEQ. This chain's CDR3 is CASSQLAIKLYNEQFF. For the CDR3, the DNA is TGTGCCAGCAGCCAACTAGCGATTAAACTCTACAATGAGCAGTTCTTC.

CDR3 nucleotide sequence: TGTGCCAGCCGGGACAGTAGCTCCTACGAGCAGTACTTC. Protein product: CASRDSSSYEQYF. The chain recombines TRBV27 with TRBJ2-7; 7 bases align to TRBD1. The ends lost 8 bases at V and 0 bases at J; junction bases unmatched: 4. Germline V gene data show CDR1 as MNHEY and CDR2 as SMNVEV (reference sequence). The length of the CDR3 is 13 residues.

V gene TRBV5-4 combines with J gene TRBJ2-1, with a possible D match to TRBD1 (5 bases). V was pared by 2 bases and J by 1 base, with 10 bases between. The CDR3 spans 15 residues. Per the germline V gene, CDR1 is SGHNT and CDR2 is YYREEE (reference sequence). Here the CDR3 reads CASSFPQGSYNEQFF. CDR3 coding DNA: TGTGCCAGCAGCTTTCCCCAGGGATCCTACAATGAGCAGTTCTTC.

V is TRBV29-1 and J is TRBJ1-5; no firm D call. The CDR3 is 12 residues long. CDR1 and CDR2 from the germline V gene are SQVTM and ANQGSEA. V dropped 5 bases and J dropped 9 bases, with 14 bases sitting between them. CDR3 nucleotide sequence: TGCAGCGTTCGTGCGGCTCTGGGGCCCCAGCATTTT. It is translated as CSVRAALGPQHF.

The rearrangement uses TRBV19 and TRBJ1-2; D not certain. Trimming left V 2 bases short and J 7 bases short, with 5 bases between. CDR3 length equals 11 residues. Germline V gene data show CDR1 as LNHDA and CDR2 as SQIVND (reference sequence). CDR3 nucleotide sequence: TGTGCCAGTAGTATAACTAGTGGCTACACCTTC. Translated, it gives CASSITSGYTF.

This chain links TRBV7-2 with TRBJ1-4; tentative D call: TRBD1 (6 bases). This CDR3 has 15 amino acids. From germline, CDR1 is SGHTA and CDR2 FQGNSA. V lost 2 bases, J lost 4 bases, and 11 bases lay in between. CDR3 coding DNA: TGTGCCAGCAGCTTATCAGGGGTCGGTAATGAAAAACTGTTTTTT. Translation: CASSLSGVGNEKLFF.

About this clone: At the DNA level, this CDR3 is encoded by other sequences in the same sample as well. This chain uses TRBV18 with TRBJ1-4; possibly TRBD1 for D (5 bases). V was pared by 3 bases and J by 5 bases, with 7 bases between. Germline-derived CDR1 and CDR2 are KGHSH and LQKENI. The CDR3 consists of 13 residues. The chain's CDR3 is CASSPGLNEKLFF. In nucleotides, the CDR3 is TGTGCCAGCTCACCGGGGCTGAATGAAAAACTGTTTTTT. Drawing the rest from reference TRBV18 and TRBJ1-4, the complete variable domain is NAGVMQNPRHLVRRRGQEARLRCSPMKGHSHVYWYRQLPEEGLKFMVYLQKENIIDESGMPKERFSAEFPKEGPSILRIQQVVRGDSAAYFCASSPGLNEKLFFGSGTQLSVL.

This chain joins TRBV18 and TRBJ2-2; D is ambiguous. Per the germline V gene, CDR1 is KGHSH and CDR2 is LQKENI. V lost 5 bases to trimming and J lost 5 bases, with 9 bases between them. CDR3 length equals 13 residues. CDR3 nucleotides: TGTGCCAGCTCAGCGGTAGATACCGGGGAGCTGTTTTTT. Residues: CASSAVDTGELFF.

CDR3 bases: TGTGCCAGCAGCAAATCGGGACAGGTCCACAATGAGCAGTTCTTC. Its protein is CASSKSGQVHNEQFF. The chain employs TRBV7-9 and TRBJ2-1, with 8 bases matching TRBD1. CDR1 is SEHNR and CDR2 is FQNEAQ in the germline V gene (reference sequence). V shed 5 bases and J 5 bases; nucleotides not matched to a gene: 8. The CDR3 spans 15 residues.

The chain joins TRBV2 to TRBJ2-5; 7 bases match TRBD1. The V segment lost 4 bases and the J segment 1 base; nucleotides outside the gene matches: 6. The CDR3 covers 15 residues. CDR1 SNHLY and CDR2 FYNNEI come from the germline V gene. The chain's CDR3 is CASSVQGLTQETQYF. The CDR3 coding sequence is TGTGCCAGCAGTGTACAGGGGCTAACCCAAGAGACCCAGTACTTC.

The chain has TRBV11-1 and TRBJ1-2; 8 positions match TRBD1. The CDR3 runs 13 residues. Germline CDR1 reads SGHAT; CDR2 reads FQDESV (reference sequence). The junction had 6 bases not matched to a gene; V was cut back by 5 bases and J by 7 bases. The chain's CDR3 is CASSPGQGGGYTF. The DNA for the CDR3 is TGTGCCAGCAGCCCCGGACAGGGTGGTGGCTACACCTTC.

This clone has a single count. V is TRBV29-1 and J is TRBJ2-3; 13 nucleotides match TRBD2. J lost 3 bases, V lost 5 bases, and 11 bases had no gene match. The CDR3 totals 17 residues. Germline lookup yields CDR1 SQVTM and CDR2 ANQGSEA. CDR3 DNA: TGCAGCGTTCCTAAATCCGGGACTAGCGGGGTGACAGATACGCAGTATTTT. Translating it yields CSVPKSGTSGVTDTQYF.

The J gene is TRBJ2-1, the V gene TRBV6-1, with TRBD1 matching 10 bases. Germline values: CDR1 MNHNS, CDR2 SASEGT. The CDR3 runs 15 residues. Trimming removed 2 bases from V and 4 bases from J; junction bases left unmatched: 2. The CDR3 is CASSELGQGYNEQFF. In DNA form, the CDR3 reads TGTGCCAGCAGTGAACTGGGACAGGGGTACAATGAGCAGTTCTTC.

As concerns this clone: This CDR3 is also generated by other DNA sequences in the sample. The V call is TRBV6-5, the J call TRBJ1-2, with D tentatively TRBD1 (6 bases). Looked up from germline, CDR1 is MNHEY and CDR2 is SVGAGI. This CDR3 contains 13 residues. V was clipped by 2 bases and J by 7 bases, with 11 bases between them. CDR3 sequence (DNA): TGTGCCAGCAGTTACGGGGGGGCGGGTGGCTACACCTTC. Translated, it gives CASSYGGAGGYTF.

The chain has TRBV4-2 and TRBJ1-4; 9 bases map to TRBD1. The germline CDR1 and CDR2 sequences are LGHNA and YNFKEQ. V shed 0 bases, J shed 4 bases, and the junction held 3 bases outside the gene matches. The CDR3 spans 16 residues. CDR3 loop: CASSQDSTGGNEKLFF. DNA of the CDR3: TGTGCCAGCAGCCAAGATTCGACAGGGGGTAATGAAAAACTGTTTTTT.

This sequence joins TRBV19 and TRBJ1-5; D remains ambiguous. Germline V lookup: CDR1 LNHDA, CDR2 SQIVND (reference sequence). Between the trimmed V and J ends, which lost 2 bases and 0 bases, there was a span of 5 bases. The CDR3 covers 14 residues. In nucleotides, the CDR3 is TGTGCCAGTAGTATAACACCTAGCAATCAGCCCCAGCATTTT. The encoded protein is CASSITPSNQPQHF.

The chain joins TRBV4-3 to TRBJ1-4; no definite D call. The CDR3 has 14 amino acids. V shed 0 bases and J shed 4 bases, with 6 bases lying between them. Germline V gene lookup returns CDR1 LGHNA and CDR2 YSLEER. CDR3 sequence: CASSQDRFNEKLFF. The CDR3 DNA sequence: TGCGCCAGCAGCCAAGATCGGTTTAATGAAAAACTGTTTTTT.

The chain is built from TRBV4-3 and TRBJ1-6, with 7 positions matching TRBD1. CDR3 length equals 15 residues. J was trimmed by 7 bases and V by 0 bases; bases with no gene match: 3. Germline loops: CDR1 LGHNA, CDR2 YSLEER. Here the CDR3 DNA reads TGCGCCAGCAGCCAAGACGGGACAGCCAATTCACCCCTCCACTTT. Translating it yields CASSQDGTANSPLHF.

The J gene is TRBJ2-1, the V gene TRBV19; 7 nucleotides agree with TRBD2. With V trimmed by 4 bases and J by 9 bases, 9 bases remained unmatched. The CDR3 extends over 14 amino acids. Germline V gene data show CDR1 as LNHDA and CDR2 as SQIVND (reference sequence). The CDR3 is CASSRGGPGLEQFF. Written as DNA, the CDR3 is TGTGCCAGTAGTAGGGGGGGTCCAGGGCTTGAGCAGTTCTTC.

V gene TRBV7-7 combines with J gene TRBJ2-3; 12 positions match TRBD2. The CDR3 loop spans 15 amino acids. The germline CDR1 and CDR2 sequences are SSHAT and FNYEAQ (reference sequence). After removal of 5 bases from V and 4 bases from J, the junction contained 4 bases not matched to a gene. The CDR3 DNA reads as TGTGCCAGCAGCCGGACTAGCGGGGTAGCAGATACGCAGTATTTT. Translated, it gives CASSRTSGVADTQYF.

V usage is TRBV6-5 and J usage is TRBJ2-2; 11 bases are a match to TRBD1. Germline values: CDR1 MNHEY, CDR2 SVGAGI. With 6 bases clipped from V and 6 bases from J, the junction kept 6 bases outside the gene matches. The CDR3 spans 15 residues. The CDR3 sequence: CASSSAGQGAGELFF. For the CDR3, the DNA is TGTGCCAGCAGCTCGGCGGGACAGGGGGCCGGGGAGCTGTTTTTT.

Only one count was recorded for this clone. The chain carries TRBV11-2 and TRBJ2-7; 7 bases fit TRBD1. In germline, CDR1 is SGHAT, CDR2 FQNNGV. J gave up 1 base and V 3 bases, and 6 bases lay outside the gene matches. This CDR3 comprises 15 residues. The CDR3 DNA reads TGTGCCAGCAGCTTGGGGACAGCGTTTTCCTACGAGCAGTACTTC. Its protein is CASSLGTAFSYEQYF.

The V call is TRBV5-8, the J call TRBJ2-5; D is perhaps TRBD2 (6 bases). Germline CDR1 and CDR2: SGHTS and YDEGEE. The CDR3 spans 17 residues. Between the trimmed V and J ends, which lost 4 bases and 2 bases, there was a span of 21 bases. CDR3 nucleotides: TGTGCCAGCAGCCCTCCTCTGTCCGCGGGAACTCAAGAGACCCAGTACTTC. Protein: CASSPPLSAGTQETQYF.

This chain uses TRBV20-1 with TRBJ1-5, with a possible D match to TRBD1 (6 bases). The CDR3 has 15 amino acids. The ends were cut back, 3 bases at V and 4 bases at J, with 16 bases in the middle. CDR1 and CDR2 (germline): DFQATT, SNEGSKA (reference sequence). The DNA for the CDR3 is TGCAGTGCTAGTTACCGGGGGGCCTGGAATCAGCCCCAGCATTTT. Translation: CSASYRGAWNQPQHF.

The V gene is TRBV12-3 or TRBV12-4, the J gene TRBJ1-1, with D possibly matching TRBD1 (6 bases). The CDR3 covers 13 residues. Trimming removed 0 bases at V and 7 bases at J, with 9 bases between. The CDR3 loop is CASSLAEQGEAFF. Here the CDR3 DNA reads TGTGCCAGCAGTTTAGCGGAACAGGGTGAAGCTTTCTTT.

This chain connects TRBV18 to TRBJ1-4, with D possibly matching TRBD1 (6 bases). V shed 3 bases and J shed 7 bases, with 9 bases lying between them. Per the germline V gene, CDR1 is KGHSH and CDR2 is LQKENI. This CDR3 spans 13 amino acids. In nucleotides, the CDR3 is TGTGCCAGCTCACCGCAGGGGAGTGAAAAACTGTTTTTT. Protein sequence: CASSPQGSEKLFF.